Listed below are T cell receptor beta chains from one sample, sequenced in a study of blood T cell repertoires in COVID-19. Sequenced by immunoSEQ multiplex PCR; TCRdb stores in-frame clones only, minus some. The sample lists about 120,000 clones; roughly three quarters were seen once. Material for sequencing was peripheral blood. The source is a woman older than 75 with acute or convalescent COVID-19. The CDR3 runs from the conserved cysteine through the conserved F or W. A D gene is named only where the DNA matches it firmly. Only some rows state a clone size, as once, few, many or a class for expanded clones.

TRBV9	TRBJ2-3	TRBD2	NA	TGTGCCAGCAGCGTAGCTGGAGTGAGCGGGGGGGTCAGGGATACGCAGTATTTT	CASSVAGVSGGVRDTQYF
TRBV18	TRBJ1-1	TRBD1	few	TGTGCCAGCTCGACCATGGGTGGACAGGACACTGAAGCTTTCTTT	CASSTMGGQDTEAFF
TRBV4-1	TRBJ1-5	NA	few	TGCGCCAGCAGCTCATTGGACATTAATCAGCCCCAGCATTTT	CASSSLDINQPQHF
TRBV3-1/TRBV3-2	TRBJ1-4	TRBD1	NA	TGTGCCAGCAGCCCCGGGACAGGGGAGGGAAAACTGTTTTTT	CASSPGTGEGKLFF
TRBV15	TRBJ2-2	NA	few	TGTGCCACCAGCAGAGATCGGACCGGGGAGCTGTTTTTT	CATSRDRTGELFF
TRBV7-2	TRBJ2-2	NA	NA	TGTGCCAGCAAGGAGACTCAGATTACCGGGGAGCTGTTTTTT	CASKETQITGELFF
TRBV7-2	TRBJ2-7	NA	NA	TGTGCCAGCAGCTTAGGCGGGTTAGGCTACGAGCAGTACTTC	CASSLGGLGYEQYF
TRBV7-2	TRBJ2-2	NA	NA	TGTGCCAGCAGCTTACTACAGGGCGGGGAGCTGTTTTTT	CASSLLQGGELFF
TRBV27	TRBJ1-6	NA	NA	TGTGCCAGCCGGGTGGACTCCTATAATTCACCCCTCCACTTT	CASRVDSYNSPLHF
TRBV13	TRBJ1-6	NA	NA	TGTGCCAGCAGCCACCGACAGGCTAATTCACCCCTCCACTTT	CASSHRQANSPLHF
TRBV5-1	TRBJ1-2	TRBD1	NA	TGCGCCAGCAGCCGTGGACAGGGGCACGGCTATGGCTACACCTTC	CASSRGQGHGYGYTF
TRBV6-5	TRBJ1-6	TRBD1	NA	TGTGCCAGCACCCGGACAGGGGCCAATTCACCCCTCCACTTT	CASTRTGANSPLHF
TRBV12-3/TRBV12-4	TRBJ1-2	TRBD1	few	TGTGTCATACAGGGGATTGGGGATGGCTACACCTTC	CVIQGIGDGYTF
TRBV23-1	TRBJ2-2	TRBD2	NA	TGCGCCAGCAGTCAATCCCGGGGACTAGCGGGAGAAAACTTGACCGGGGAGCTGTTTTTT	CASSQSRGLAGENLTGELFF
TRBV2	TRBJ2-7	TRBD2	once	TGTGCCAGCAGTGAAGCTCGACCGGGACTAGCGGGAGAGCAGTACTTC	CASSEARPGLAGEQYF
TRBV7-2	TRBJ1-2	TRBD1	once	TGTGCCAGCAGCCACGGGACAGACTATGGCTACACCTTC	CASSHGTDYGYTF
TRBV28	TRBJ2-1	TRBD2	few	TGTGCCAGCAGTCTATTGACTAGCGGGACCTACAATGAGCAGTTCTTC	CASSLLTSGTYNEQFF
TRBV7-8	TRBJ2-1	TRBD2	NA	TGTGCCAGCAGCTCGGGACTAGTTGACGGTGAGCAGTTCTTC	CASSSGLVDGEQFF
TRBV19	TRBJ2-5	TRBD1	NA	TGTGCCAGTAGTATAAACAGGGGGCAAGAGACCCAGTACTTC	CASSINRGQETQYF
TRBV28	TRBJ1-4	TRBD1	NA	TGTGCCAGCAGGCGGGGACAGGGGGGGGAAAAACTGTTTTTT	CASRRGQGGEKLFF
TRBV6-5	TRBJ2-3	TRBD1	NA	TGTGCCAGCAGAGACAGGGGGACAGATACGCAGTATTTT	CASRDRGTDTQYF
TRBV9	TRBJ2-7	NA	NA	TGTGCCAGCAGCGTAGCCCCGTCGGGACATCTCTACGAGCAGTACTTC	CASSVAPSGHLYEQYF
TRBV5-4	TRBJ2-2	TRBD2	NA	TGTGCCAGCAGCTTGTTTACTAGCGGGAGCACCGGGGAGCTGTTTTTT	CASSLFTSGSTGELFF
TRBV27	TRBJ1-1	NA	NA	TGTGCCAGCAGCCTCCAGGCCCTACAGGGAGAGGAAGCTTTCTTT	CASSLQALQGEEAFF
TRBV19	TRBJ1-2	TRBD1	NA	TGTGCCAGTAGTATAGCATTCCAGGGGGGTGGCTACACCTTC	CASSIAFQGGGYTF
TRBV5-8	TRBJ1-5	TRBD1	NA	TGTGCCAGCAGCTTAAGACAGGGTTATAGCAATCAGCCCCAGCATTTT	CASSLRQGYSNQPQHF